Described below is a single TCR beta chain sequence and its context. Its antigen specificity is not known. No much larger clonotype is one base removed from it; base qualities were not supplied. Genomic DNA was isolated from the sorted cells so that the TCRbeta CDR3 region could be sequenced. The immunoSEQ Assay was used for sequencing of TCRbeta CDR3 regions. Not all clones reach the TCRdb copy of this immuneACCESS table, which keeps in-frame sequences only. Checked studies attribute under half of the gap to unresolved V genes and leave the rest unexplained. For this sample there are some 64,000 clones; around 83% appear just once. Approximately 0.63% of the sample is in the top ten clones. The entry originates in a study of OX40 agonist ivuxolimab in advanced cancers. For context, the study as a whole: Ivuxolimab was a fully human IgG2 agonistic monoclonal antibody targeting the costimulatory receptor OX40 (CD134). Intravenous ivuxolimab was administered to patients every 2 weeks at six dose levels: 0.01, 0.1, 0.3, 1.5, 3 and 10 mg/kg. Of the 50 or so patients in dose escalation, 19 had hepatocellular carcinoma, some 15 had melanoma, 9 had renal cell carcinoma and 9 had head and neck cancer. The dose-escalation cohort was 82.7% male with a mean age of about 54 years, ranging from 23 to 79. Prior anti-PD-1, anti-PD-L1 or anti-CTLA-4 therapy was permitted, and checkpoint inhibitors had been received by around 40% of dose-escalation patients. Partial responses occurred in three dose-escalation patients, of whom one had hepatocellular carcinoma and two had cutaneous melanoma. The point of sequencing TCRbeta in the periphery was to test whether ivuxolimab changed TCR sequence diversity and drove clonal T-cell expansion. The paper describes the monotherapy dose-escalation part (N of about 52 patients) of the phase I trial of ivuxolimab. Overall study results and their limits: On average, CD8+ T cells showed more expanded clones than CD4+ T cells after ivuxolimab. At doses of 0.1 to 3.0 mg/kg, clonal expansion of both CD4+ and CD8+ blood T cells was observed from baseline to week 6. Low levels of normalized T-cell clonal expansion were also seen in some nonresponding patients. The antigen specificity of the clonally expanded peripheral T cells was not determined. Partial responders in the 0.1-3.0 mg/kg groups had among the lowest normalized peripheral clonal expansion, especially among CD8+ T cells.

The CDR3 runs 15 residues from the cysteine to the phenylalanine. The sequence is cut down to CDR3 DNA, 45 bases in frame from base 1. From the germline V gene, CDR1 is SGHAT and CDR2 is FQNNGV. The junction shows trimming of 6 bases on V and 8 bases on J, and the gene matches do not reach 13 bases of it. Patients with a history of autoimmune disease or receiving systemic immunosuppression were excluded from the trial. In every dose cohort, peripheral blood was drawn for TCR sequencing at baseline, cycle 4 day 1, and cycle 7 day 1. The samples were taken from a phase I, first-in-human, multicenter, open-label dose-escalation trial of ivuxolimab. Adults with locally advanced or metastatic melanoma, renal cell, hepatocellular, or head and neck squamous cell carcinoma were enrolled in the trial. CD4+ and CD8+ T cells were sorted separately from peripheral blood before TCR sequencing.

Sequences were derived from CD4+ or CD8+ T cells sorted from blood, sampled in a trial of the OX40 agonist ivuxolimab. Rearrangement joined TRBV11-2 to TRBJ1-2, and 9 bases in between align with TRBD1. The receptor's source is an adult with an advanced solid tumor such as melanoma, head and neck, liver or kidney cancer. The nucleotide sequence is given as TGTGCCAGCAGGCATAACAGGGGGCGCCTAGAGGGCTACACCTTC. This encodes CASRHNRGRLEGYTF.